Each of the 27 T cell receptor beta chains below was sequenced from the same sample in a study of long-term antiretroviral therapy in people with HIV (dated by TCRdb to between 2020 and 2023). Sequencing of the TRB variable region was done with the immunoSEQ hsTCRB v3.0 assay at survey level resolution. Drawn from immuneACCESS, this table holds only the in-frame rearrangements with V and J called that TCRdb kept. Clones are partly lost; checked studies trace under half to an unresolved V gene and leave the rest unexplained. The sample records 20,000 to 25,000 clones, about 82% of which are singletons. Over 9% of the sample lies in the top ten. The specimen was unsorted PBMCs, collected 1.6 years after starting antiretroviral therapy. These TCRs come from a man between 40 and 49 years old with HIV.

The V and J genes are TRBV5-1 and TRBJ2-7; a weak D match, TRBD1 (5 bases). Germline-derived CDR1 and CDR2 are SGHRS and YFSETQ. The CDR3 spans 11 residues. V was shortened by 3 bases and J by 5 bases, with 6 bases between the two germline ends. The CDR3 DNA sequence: TGCGCCAGCAGCTCCAGGGACGAGCAGTACTTC. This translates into CASSSRDEQYF. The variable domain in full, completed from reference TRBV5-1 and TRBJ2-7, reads KAGVTQTPRYLIKTRGQQVTLSCSPISGHRSVSWYQQTPGQGLQFLFEYFSETQRNKGNFPGRFSGRQFSNSRSEMNVSTLELGDSALYLCASSSRDEQYFGPGTRLTVT.

The CDR3 bases are TGTGCCAGCAGCTTACGAGCTGAAGCTTTCTTT. Translated: CASSLRAEAFF. The chain is built from TRBV7-9 and TRBJ1-1; D is unclear. The CDR3 sequence is 11 residues long. Germline V CDR1 and CDR2: SEHNR, FQNEAQ (reference sequence). V was shortened by 2 bases and J by 6 bases, with 4 bases between the two germline ends.

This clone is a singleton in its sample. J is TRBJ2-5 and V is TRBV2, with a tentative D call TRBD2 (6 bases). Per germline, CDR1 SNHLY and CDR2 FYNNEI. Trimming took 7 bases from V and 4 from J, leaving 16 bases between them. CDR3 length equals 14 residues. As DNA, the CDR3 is TGTGCCAGCACCGGAGGGGTGATTGGAGAGACCCAGTACTTC. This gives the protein CASTGGVIGETQYF.

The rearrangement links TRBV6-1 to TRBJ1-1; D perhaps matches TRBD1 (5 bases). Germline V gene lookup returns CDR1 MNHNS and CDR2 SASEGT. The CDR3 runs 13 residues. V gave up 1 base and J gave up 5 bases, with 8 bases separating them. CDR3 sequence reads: CASSEGGVTEAFF. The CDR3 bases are TGTGCCAGCAGTGAAGGGGGGGTTACTGAAGCTTTCTTT.

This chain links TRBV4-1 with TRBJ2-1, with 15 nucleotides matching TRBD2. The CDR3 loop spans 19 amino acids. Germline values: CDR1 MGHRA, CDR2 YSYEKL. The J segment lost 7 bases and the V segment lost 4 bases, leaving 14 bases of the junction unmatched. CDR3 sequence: CASSPGLAGGPSGLNEQFF. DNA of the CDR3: TGCGCCAGCAGCCCAGGACTAGCGGGGGGGCCCTCGGGTTTGAATGAGCAGTTCTTC.

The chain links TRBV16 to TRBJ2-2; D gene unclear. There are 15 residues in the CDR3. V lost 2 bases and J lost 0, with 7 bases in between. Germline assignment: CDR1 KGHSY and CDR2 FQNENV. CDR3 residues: CASSQVRSNTGELFF. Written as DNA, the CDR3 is TGTGCCAGCAGCCAAGTTCGGTCGAACACCGGGGAGCTGTTTTTT. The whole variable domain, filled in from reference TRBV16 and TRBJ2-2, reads GEEVAQTPKHLVRGEGQKAKLYCAPIKGHSYVFWYQQVLKNEFKFLISFQNENVFDETGMPKERFSAKCLPNSPCSLEIQATKLEDSAVYFCASSQVRSNTGELFFGEGSRLTVL.

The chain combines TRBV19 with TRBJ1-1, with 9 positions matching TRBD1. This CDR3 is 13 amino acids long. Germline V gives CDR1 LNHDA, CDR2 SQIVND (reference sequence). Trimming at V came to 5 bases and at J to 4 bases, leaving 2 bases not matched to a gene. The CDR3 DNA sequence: TGTGCCAGTAGTCGACAGGGGGGCACTGAAGCTTTCTTT. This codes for CASSRQGGTEAFF.

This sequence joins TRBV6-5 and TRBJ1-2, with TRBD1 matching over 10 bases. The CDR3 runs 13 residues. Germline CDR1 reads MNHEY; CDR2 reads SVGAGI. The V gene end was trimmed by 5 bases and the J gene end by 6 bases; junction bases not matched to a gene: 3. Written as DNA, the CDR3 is TGTGCCAGCAGTCAAGGGACAGGGGATGGCTACACCTTC. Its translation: CASSQGTGDGYTF.

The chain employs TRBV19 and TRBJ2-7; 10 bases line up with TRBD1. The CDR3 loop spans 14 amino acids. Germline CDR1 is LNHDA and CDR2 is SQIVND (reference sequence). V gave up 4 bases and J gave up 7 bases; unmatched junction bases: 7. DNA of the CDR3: TGTGCCAGTAGTACTCGACAGGGGGCGAGGGAGCAGTACTTC. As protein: CASSTRQGAREQYF.

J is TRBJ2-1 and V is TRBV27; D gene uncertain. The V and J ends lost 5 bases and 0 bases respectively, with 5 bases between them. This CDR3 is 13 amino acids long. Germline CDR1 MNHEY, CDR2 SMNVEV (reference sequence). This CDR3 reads CASSPASYNEQFF. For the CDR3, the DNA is TGTGCCAGCAGTCCCGCCTCCTACAATGAGCAGTTCTTC.

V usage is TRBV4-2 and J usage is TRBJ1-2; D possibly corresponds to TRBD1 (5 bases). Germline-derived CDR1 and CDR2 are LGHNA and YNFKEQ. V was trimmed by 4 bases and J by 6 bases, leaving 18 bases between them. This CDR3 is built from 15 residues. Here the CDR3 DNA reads TGTGCCAGCAGCCTACTAGACAGTTCGTTGGATGGCTACACCTTC. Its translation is CASSLLDSSLDGYTF.

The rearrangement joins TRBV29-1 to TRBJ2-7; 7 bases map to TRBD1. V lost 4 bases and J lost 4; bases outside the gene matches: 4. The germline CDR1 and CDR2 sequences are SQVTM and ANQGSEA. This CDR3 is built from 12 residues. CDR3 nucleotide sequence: TGCAGCGTTGTCGACAGGGAATACGAGCAGTACTTC. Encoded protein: CSVVDREYEQYF.

The CDR3 protein is CSVEDWGQGAREQYF. Written as DNA, the CDR3 is TGCAGCGTTGAAGATTGGGGACAGGGGGCTAGGGAGCAGTACTTC. This chain connects TRBV29-1 to TRBJ2-5; 12 bases map to TRBD1. There are 15 residues in the CDR3. CDR1 is SQVTM and CDR2 is ANQGSEA in the germline V gene. V dropped 0 bases and J dropped 11; count of bases not matched to a gene: 10.

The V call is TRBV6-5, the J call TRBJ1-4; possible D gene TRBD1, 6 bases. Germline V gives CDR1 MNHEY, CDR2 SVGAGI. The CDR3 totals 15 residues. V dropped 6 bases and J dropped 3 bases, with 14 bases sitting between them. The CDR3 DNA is TGTGCCAGCAGGGGGGCGTGGGGTTCTAATGAAAAACTGTTTTTT. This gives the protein CASRGAWGSNEKLFF.

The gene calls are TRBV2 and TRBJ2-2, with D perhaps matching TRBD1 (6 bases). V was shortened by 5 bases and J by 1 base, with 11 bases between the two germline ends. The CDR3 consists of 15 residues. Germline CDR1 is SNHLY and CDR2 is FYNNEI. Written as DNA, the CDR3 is TGTGCCAGCAGTATAACAGGGATGAACACCGGGGAGCTGTTTTTT. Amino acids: CASSITGMNTGELFF. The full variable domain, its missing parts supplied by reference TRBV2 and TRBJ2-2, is EPEVTQTPSHQVTQMGQEVILRCVPISNHLYFYWYRQILGQKVEFLVSFYNNEISEKSEIFDDQFSVERPDGSNFTLKIRSTKLEDSAMYFCASSITGMNTGELFFGEGSRLTVL.

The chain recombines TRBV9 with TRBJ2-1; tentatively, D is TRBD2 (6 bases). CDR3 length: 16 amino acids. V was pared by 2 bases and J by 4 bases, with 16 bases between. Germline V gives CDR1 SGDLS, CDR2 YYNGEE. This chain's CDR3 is CASSVGPDYVYNEQFF. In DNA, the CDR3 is TGTGCCAGCAGCGTTGGTCCGGACTACGTGTACAATGAGCAGTTCTTC.

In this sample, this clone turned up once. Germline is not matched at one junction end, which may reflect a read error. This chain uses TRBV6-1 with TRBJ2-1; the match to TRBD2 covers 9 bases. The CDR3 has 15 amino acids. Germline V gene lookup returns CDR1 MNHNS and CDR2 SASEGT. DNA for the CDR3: TGTGCCAGCACTGAAGGGACTAGCCCCACCAATGAGCAGTTCTTC. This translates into CASTEGTSPTNEQFF.

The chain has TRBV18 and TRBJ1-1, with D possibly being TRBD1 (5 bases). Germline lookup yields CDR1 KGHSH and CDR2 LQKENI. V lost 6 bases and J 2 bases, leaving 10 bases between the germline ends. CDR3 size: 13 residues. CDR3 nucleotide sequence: TGTGCCAGCTCGCAAGACAGCAACACTGAAGCTTTCTTT. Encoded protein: CASSQDSNTEAFF.

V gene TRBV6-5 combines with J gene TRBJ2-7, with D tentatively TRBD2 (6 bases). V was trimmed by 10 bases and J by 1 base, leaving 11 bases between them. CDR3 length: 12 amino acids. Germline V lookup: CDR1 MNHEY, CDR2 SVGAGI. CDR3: CATLGGSYEQYF. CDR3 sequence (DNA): TGTGCCACCTTGGGGGGATCCTACGAGCAGTACTTC.

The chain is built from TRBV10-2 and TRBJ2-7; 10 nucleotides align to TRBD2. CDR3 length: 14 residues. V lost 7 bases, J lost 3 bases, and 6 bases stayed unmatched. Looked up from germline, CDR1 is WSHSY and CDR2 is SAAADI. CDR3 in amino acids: CASTLTSGNYEQYF. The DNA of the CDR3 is TGCGCCAGCACTTTAACTAGCGGGAACTACGAGCAGTACTTC.

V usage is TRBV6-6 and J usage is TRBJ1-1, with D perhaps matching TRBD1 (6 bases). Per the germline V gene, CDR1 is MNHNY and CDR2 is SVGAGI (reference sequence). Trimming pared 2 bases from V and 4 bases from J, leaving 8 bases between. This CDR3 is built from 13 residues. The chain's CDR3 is CASSYRDTTEAFF. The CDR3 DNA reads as TGTGCCAGCAGTTACCGGGACACCACTGAAGCTTTCTTT.

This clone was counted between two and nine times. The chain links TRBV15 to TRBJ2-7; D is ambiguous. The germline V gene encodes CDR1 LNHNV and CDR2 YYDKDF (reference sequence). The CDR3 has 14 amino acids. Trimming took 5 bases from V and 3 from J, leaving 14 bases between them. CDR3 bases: TGTGCCACCAGCGACCGGGTACTGAGCTACGAGCAGTACTTC. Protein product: CATSDRVLSYEQYF.

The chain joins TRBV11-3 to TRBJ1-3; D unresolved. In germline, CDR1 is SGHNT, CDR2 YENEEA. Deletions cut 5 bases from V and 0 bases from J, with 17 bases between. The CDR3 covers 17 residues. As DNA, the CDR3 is TGTGCCAGCAGCGGAGGCTATGGCGGCCACTCTGGAAACACCATATATTTT. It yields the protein CASSGGYGGHSGNTIYF.

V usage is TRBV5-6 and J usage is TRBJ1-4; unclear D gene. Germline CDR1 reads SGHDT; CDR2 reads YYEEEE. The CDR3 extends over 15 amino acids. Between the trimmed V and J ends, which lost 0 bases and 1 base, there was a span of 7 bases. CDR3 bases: TGTGCCAGCAGCTTGGCCGGGGAAACTAATGAAAAACTGTTTTTT. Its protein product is CASSLAGETNEKLFF.

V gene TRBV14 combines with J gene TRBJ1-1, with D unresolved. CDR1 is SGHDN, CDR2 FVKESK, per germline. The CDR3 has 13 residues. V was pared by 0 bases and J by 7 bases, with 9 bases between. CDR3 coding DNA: TGTGCCAGCAGCCAAGATGGGCAGATTGAAGCTTTCTTT. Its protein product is CASSQDGQIEAFF.

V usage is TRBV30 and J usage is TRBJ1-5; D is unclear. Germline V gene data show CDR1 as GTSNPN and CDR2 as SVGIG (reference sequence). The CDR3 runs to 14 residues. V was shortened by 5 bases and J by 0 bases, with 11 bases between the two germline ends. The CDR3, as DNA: TGTGCCTGGTCGGACTTATATAGCAATCAGCCCCAGCATTTT. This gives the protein CAWSDLYSNQPQHF. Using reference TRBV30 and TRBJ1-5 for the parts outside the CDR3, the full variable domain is SQTIHQWPATLVQPVGSPLSLECTVEGTSNPNLYWYRQAAGRGLQLLFYSVGIGQISSEVPQNLSASRPQDRQFILSSKKLLLSDSGFYLCAWSDLYSNQPQHFGDGTRLSIL.

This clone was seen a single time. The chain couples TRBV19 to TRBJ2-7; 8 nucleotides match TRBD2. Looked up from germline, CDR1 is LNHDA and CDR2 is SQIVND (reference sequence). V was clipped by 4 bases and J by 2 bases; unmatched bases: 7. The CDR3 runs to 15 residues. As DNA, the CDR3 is TGTGCCAGTAGTAAAGGGCTAGCGGGTCCCTACGAGCAGTACTTC. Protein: CASSKGLAGPYEQYF.